The present T cell receptor beta chain was sequenced within a study of cytomegalovirus exposure and HLA in healthy donors. This CDR3 has 13 amino acids. The ends were cut back, 2 bases at V and 7 bases at J, with 9 bases in the middle. CDR1 MNHNY and CDR2 SVGAGI come from the germline V gene (reference sequence). Both 60 Vbeta primers and 13 Jbeta primers went into the PCR. Some clones are missing from TCRdb's copy, which holds only in-frame ones; the method was immunoSEQ multiplex PCR. Among more than 100,000 clones, around 61% were seen once, and the ten largest hold 3% to 4%. Details on this clone: Its antigen remains unknown.

Points from the study as a whole: Researchers catalogued about 150 TCR beta chains as cytomegalovirus-associated. What was likely a sequencing artifact was a cluster of highly shared sequence variants. Cytomegalovirus status was reportedly diagnosed by the classifier with high specificity and sensitivity. TCR beta V- and J-gene trimming, according to a later analysis, was linked to a missense DCLRE1C variant.

The receptor comes from a woman between 50 and 59 years old in good health and CMV-seronegative. The gene calls are TRBV6-6 and TRBJ1-5, with D uncertain. The sample comprised PBMCs. This CDR3 reads CASSYTSGQPQHF. Written as DNA, the CDR3 is TGTGCCAGCAGTTACACCTCGGGGCAGCCCCAGCATTTT.